Below are 17 T cell receptor beta chains sequenced from a single sample in a study of identical twins. In TCRdb, the 5' RACE reads were re-called with MiXCR into one record per CDR3 protein. There are some 460,000 distinct CDR3 sequences in the sample; approximately 15% occur only once, and approximately 0.52% lies in the top ten. This sample was shared with a second study, whose subject was yellow fever vaccine responses in identical twins.

Sequences were obtained from CD4+ T cells sorted from blood. These receptors originate from a woman younger than 30 in good health.

The genes are TRBV5-1 and TRBJ2-2; 7 bases agree with TRBD1. The CDR3 length is 14 residues. After removal of 7 bases from V and 1 base from J, the junction contained 4 bases not matched to a gene. Per germline, CDR1 SGHRS and CDR2 YFSETQ. This CDR3 reads CASAGTVNTGELFF. CDR3 coding DNA: TGCGCCAGCGCCGGGACAGTGAACACCGGGGAGCTGTTTTTT.

This clonotype was counted at least ten times. The rearrangement links TRBV5-6 to TRBJ2-7; 7 positions agree with TRBD1. Germline V lookup: CDR1 SGHDT, CDR2 YYEEEE. The CDR3 runs to 13 residues. The ends lost 6 bases at V and 2 bases at J; junction bases unmatched: 5. CDR3 in amino acids: CASTPGTAYEQYF. The CDR3 DNA reads as TGTGCCAGCACCCCCGGGACAGCCTACGAGCAGTACTTC.

This clonotype was seen a few times. The V and J genes are TRBV19 and TRBJ2-3; D not certain. The CDR3 sequence is 15 residues long. V was trimmed by 3 bases and J by 0 bases, leaving 10 bases between them. The germline CDR1 and CDR2 sequences are LNHDA and SQIVND (reference sequence). Here the CDR3 reads CASSIRAASTDTQYF. In DNA form, the CDR3 reads TGTGCCAGTAGTATTCGGGCAGCTAGCACAGATACGCAGTATTTT.

The chain combines TRBV6-5 with TRBJ2-2; D may be TRBD1 (5 bases). Germline V CDR1 and CDR2: MNHEY, SVGAGI. V lost 2 bases to trimming and J lost 1 base, with 14 bases between them. The CDR3 has 17 amino acids. The CDR3 sequence is CASSYTGVIGNTGELFF. The CDR3 coding sequence is TGTGCCAGCAGTTACACAGGTGTCATCGGGAACACCGGGGAGCTGTTTTTT.

The gene calls are TRBV15 and TRBJ2-7; 7 bases are a match to TRBD2. The CDR3 is 14 residues long. Germline V gene lookup returns CDR1 LNHNV and CDR2 YYDKDF (reference sequence). The ends lost 6 bases at V and 5 bases at J; junction bases unmatched: 10. CDR3 amino acids: CATSPGGGGDEQYF. As DNA, the CDR3 is TGTGCCACCAGTCCAGGCGGCGGGGGTGACGAGCAGTACTTC.

In its sample, this clonotype was seen a few times. V and J are TRBV5-1 and TRBJ2-5, with D uncertain. The V gene lost 0 bases and the J gene lost 7 bases, with 10 bases spanning the gap. The CDR3 length is 13 residues. CDR1 and CDR2 from the germline V gene are SGHRS and YFSETQ. The DNA of the CDR3 is TGCGCCAGCAGCTTGGGGTCGACACTGACCCAGTACTTC. It encodes CASSLGSTLTQYF.

This clonotype has only a few counts. V gene TRBV5-1 combines with J gene TRBJ2-3; TRBD1 is a possible D gene (6 bases). The CDR3 spans 14 residues. The V and J ends lost 5 bases and 2 bases respectively, with 12 bases between them. The germline V gene has CDR1 SGHRS and CDR2 YFSETQ. The CDR3 reads CASSFQGYTDTQYF. The CDR3 DNA reads as TGCGCCAGCAGTTTCCAGGGGTACACAGATACGCAGTATTTT.

The V and J genes are TRBV12-3 or TRBV12-4 and TRBJ2-1; no firm D call. The CDR3 extends over 13 amino acids. V was trimmed by 1 base and J by 10 bases, leaving 11 bases between them. In DNA form, the CDR3 reads TGTGCCAGCAGTTTAGGGAGCGTGGGGGAGCAGTTCTTC. Encoded protein: CASSLGSVGEQFF.

This chain joins TRBV7-8 and TRBJ1-1; D is possibly TRBD1 (6 bases). Deletions cut 0 bases from V and 9 bases from J, with 8 bases between. The CDR3 is 12 residues long. Germline V gene sequence: CDR1 SGHVS, CDR2 FQNEAQ. This chain's CDR3 is CASSLAGGQAFF. The CDR3 region has the DNA TGTGCCAGCAGCTTAGCGGGGGGGCAAGCTTTCTTT.

Ten or more counts support this clonotype. This chain connects TRBV2 to TRBJ2-1, with D unresolved. CDR3 length equals 12 residues. V was clipped by 3 bases and J by 10 bases, with 10 bases between them. The germline V gene encodes CDR1 SNHLY and CDR2 FYNNEI. This CDR3 reads CASSDNYPEQFF. The CDR3 DNA reads as TGTGCCAGCAGTGATAACTATCCCGAGCAGTTCTTC.

There are many counts of this clonotype. This rearrangement joins TRBV7-2 to TRBJ2-1; 7 nucleotides match TRBD1. V was clipped by 6 bases and J by 4 bases; unmatched bases: 3. Germline CDR1 is SGHTA and CDR2 is FQGNSA. The CDR3 is made up of 13 amino acids. This chain's CDR3 is CASSGQAYNEQFF. The CDR3 nucleotides are TGTGCCAGCAGTGGACAGGCGTACAATGAGCAGTTCTTC.

The sample holds a few counts of this clonotype. The chain links TRBV7-2 to TRBJ1-5; D not certain. V lost 1 base and J 1 base, leaving 8 bases between the germline ends. Germline V gives CDR1 SGHTA, CDR2 FQGNSA. The CDR3 contains 15 residues. The chain's CDR3 is CASSLDVGSNQPQHF. CDR3 DNA: TGTGCCAGCAGCTTAGACGTGGGGAGCAATCAGCCCCAGCATTTT.

The V and J genes are TRBV20-1 and TRBJ2-7; D is ambiguous. Germline CDR1 and CDR2: DFQATT and SNEGSKA (reference sequence). V was shortened by 2 bases and J by 6 bases, with 23 bases between the two germline ends. This CDR3 comprises 16 residues. CDR3 loop: CSARLSSRSTLLEQYF. DNA of the CDR3: TGCAGTGCTAGACTATCCTCTCGGTCGACTTTACTCGAGCAGTACTTC.

The J gene is TRBJ2-7, the V gene TRBV28; 9 bases line up with TRBD1. The CDR3 is 15 amino acids. Germline values: CDR1 MDHEN, CDR2 SYDVKM. Trimming took 5 bases from V and 1 from J; bases not matched to a gene: 6. In DNA form, the CDR3 reads TGTGCCAGCAGTCCCCCCGGGACAGGGTCCTACGAGCAGTACTTC. Protein: CASSPPGTGSYEQYF.

This clonotype appeared a few times. The chain recombines TRBV3-1 with TRBJ2-7; D gene unclear. CDR3 length: 13 amino acids. Per the germline V gene, CDR1 is LGHDT and CDR2 is YNNKEL (reference sequence). The V end was cut by 3 bases, the J end by 2 bases, with 8 bases between. For the CDR3, the DNA is TGTGCCAGCAGCCATGTACAGACCTACGAGCAGTACTTC. Protein product: CASSHVQTYEQYF.

V gene TRBV23-1 combines with J gene TRBJ2-3; D unresolved. TRBV23-1 has ORF status, its function being uncertain. The V end was cut by 1 base, the J end by 2 bases, with 10 bases between. The CDR3 has 15 residues. The CDR3 region is CASSQYGRATDTQYF. CDR3 sequence (DNA): TGCGCCAGCAGTCAATATGGCAGAGCCACAGATACGCAGTATTTT.

This clonotype was found a few times. The chain is built from TRBV5-4 and TRBJ2-3; D tentatively reads TRBD1 or TRBD2 (5 bases each). The CDR3 runs 14 residues. Germline CDR1 and CDR2: SGHNT and YYREEE (reference sequence). V gave up 0 bases and J gave up 7 bases, with 12 bases separating them. CDR3 DNA: TGTGCCAGCAGCTTGGAGGGACCCCGCAATACGCAGTATTTT. It specifies CASSLEGPRNTQYF.